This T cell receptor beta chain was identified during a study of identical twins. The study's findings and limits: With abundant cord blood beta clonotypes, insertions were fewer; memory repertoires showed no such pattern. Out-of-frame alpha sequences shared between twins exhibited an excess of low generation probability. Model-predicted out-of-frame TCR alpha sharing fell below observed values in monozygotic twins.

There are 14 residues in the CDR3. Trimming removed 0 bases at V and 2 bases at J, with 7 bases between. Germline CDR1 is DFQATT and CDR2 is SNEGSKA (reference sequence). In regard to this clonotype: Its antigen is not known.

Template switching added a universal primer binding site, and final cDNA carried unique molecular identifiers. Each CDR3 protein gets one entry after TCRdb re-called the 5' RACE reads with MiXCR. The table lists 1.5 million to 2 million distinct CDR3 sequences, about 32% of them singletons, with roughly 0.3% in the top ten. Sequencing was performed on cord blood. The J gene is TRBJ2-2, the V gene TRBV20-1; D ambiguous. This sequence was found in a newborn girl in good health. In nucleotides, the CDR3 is TGCAGTGCTAGAGATGAGACCAACACCGGGGAGCTGTTTTTT. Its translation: CSARDETNTGELFF.